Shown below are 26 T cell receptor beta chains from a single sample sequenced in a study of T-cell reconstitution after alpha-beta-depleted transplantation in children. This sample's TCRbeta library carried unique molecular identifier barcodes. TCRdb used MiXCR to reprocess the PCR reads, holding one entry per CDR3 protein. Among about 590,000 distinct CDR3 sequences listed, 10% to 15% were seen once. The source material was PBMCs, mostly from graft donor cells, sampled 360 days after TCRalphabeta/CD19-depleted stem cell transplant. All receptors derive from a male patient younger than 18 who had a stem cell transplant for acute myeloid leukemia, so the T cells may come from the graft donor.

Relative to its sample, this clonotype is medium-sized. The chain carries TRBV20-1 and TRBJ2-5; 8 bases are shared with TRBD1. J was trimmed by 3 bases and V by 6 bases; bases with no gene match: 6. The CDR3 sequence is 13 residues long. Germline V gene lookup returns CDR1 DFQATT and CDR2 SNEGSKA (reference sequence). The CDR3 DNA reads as TGCAGTGCCCTGGGACAGGTAGAAGAGACCCAGTACTTC. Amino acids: CSALGQVEETQYF.

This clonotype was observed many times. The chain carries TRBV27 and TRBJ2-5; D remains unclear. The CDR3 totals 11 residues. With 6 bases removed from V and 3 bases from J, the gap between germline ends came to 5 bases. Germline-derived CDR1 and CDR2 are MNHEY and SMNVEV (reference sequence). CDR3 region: CASRRKETQYF. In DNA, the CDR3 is TGTGCCAGCAGACGGAAAGAGACCCAGTACTTC.

As DNA, the CDR3 is TGTGCCAGCAGTTACGGGCGGACGCAGTACTTC. Translation: CASSYGRTQYF. This sequence joins TRBV6-5 and TRBJ2-7, with D hard to call. The germline V and J ends were trimmed by 2 bases and 9 bases, with 8 bases remaining between them. Looked up from germline, CDR1 is MNHEY and CDR2 is SVGAGI. This CDR3 region has 11 residues.

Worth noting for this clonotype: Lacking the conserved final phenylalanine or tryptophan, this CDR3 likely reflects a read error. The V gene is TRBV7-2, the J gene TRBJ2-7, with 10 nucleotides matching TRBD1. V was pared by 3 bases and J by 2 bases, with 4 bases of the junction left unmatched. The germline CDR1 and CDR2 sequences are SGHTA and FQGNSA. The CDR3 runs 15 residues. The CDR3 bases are TGTGCCAGCAGCTTCGACAGGGGGCTACCCTACGAGCAGTACTAC. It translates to CASSFDRGLPYEQYY.

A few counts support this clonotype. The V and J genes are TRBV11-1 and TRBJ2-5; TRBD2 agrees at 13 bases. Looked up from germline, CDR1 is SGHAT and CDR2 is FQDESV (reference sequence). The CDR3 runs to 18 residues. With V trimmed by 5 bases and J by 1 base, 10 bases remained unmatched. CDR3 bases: TGTGCCAGCAGCCACGTAGGACTAGCGGGAGCCGTCCAAGAGACCCAGTACTTC. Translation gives CASSHVGLAGAVQETQYF.

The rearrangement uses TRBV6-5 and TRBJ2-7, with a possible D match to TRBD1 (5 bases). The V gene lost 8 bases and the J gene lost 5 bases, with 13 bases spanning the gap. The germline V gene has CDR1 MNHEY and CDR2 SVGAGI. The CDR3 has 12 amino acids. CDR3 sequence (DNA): TGTGCCAGCTCCAGGGTTTCGGACGAGCAGTACTTC. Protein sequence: CASSRVSDEQYF.

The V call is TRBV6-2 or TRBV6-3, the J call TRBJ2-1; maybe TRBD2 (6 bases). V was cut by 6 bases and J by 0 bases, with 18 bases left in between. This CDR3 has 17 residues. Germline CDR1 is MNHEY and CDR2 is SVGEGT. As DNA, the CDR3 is TGTGCCAGCAGCCCCCTGGTGGGACTCAGCTCCTACAATGAGCAGTTCTTC. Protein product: CASSPLVGLSSYNEQFF.

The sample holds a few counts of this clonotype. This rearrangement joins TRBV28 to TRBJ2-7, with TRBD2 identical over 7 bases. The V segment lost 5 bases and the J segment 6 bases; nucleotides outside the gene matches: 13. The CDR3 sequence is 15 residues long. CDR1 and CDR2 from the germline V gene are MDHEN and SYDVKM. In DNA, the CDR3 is TGTGCCAGCAGTGCGGGTGGGGCGGGAGTCGTCGAGCAGTACTTC. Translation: CASSAGGAGVVEQYF.

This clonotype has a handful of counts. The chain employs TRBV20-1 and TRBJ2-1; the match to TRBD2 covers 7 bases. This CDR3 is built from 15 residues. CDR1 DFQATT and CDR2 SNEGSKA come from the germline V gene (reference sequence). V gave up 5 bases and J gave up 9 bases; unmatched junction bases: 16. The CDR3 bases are TGCAGTGCTCCGACATGGGGCGGGAGTGGAAGTGAGCAGTTCTTC. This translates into CSAPTWGGSGSEQFF.

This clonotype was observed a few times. DNA of the CDR3: TGCAGTGCTGAGGGACAGGGGCAGGCGGAGACCCAGTACTTC. Translated: CSAEGQGQAETQYF. V and J are TRBV20-1 and TRBJ2-5; 10 bases line up with TRBD1. Trimming removed 5 bases from V and 5 bases from J; junction bases left unmatched: 8. The CDR3 is 14 residues long. In germline, CDR1 is DFQATT, CDR2 SNEGSKA (reference sequence).

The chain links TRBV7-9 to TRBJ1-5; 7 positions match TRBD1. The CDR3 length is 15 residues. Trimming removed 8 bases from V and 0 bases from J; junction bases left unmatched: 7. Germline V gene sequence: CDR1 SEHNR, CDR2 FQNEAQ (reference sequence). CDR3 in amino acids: CASQDRPYSNQPQHF. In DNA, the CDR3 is TGTGCCAGCCAGGACAGGCCCTATAGCAATCAGCCCCAGCATTTT.

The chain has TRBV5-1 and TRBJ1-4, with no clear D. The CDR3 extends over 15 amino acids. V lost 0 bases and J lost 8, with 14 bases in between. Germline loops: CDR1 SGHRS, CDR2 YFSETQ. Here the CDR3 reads CASSLEASGMEKLFF. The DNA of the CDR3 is TGCGCCAGCAGCTTGGAGGCCTCCGGGATGGAAAAACTGTTTTTT.

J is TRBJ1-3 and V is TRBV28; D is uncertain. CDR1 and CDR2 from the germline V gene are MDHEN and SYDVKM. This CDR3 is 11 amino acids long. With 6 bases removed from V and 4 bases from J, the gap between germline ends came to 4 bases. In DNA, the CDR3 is TGTGCCAGCAGAGGCGGAAACACCATATATTTT. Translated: CASRGGNTIYF.

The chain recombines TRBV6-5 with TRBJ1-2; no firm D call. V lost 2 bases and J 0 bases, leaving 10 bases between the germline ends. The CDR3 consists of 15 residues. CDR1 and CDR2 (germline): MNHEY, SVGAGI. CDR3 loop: CASSYRQRTNYGYTF. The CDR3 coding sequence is TGTGCCAGCAGTTACCGTCAGCGTACTAACTATGGCTACACCTTC.

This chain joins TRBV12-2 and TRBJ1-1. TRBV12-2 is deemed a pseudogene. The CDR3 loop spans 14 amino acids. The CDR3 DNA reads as TGTGCAAGTCGCTTAGAGTCCCCGACCCCTGAAGCTTTCTTT. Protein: CASRLESPTPEAFF.

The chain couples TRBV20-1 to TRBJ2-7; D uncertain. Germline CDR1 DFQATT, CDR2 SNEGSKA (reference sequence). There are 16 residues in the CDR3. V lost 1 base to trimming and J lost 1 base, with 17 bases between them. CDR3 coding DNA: TGCAGTGCTAGAGCCCCTCGAGGTGGGTCTTCCTACGAGCAGTACTTC. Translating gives CSARAPRGGSSYEQYF.

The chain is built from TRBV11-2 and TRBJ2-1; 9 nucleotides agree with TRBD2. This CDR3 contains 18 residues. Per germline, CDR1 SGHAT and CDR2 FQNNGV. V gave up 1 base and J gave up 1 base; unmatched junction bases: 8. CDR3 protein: CASSLGSGSSRSYNEQFF. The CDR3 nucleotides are TGTGCCAGCAGCTTAGGTAGCGGGAGCTCGAGGTCCTACAATGAGCAGTTCTTC.

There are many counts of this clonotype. The CDR3 DNA is TGTGCCAGCAGTCGGCGGACAGGGTCCCTATGGGGCTCCTACGAGCAGTACTTC. Protein: CASSRRTGSLWGSYEQYF. The chain recombines TRBV13 with TRBJ2-7; 8 positions match TRBD1. The V and J ends lost 6 bases and 0 bases, in that order; junction bases with no gene match: 16. The germline gives CDR1 PRHDT, CDR2 FYEKMQ (reference sequence). The CDR3 spans 18 residues.

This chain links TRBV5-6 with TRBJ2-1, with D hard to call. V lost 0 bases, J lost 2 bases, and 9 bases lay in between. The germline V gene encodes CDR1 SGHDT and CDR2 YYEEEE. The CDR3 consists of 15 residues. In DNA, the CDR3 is TGTGCCAGCAGCTTGGATGTAAGTCCCTACAATGAGCAGTTCTTC. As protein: CASSLDVSPYNEQFF.

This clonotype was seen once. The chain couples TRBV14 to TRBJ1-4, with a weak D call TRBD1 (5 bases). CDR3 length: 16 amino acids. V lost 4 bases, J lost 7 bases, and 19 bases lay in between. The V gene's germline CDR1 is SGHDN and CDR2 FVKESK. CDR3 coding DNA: TGTGCCAGCAGCCCGGGACGGGCTCCCCGTAGTGAAAAACTGTTTTTT. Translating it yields CASSPGRAPRSEKLFF.

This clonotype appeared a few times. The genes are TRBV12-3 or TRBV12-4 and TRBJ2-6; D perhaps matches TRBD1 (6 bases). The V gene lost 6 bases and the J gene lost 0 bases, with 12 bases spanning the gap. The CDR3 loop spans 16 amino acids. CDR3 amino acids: CASSTTGLSGANVLTF. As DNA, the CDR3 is TGTGCCAGCAGCACCACAGGGCTCTCTGGGGCCAACGTCCTGACTTTC.

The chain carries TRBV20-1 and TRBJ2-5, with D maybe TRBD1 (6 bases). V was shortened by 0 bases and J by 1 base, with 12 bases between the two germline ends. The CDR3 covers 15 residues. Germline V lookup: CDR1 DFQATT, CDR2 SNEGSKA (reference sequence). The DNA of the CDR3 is TGCAGTGCTAGAGATCGGCGGACAGTCCAAGAGACCCAGTACTTC. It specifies CSARDRRTVQETQYF.

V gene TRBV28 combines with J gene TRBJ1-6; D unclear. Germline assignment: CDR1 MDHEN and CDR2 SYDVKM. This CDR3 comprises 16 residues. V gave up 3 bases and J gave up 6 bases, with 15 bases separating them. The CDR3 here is CASSFPRLVSNSPLHF. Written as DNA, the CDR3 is TGTGCCAGCAGTTTTCCCCGACTTGTTTCTAATTCACCCCTCCACTTT.

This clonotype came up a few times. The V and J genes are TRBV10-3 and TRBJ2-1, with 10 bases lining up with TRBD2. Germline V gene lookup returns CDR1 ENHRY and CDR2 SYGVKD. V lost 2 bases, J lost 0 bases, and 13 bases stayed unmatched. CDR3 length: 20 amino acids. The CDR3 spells CAISELTSGSGLSSYNEQFF. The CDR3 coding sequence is TGTGCCATCAGTGAGCTGACTAGCGGGTCCGGCCTAAGCTCCTACAATGAGCAGTTCTTC.

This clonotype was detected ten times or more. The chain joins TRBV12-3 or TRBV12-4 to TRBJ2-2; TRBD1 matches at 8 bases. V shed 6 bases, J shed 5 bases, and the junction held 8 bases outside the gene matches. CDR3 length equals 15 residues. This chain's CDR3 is CASSFDRGETGELFF. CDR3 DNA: TGTGCCAGCAGCTTTGACAGGGGTGAAACCGGGGAGCTGTTTTTT.

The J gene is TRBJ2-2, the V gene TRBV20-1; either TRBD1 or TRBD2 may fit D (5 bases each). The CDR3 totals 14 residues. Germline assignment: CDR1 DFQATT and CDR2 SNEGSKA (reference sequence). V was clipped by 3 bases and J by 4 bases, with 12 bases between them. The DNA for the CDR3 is TGCAGTGCTAGGGCAGGGACGGCCACCGGGGAGCTGTTTTTT. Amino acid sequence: CSARAGTATGELFF.